This section outlines one T cell receptor (beta chain) sequence together with its context. The antigen is not known. This sample is part of a study of vaccination effects on CD4 cells after COVID-19. Study background: Researchers obtained post-vaccine samples at a median of 72 days past the second dose. Study-wide findings and caveats: Limitations: small convalescent group and missing early post-infection timepoints. After vaccination, at late timepoints, clones induced by infection and by vaccine contracted markedly.

Investigators separated out CD4+ T cells once 10 days of culture had passed. Infection dated between March and December 2020, before the Alpha, Beta and Delta variants reached the United States. It was two doses of either the BNT162b2 or mRNA-1273 vaccine that participants received. On both days 3 and 7, half of the culture medium was replaced with IL-2 medium. The CDR3 is 16 amino acids. Germline values: CDR1 SGHRS, CDR2 YFSETQ. With 0 bases clipped from V and 1 base from J, the junction kept 3 bases outside the gene matches. Some clones are missing from TCRdb's copy, which holds only in-frame ones; the method was immunoSEQ multiplex PCR. The table shows tens of thousands of clones, with 65% to 75% occurring only once.

The sequence came from a human donor who had a prior SARS-CoV-2 infection. The chain employs TRBV5-1 and TRBJ2-5; 10 bases map to TRBD1. The sequencing used CD4+ T cells from PBMCs cultured without peptide, collected after COVID-19 vaccination. The CDR3 nucleotides are TGCGCCAGCAGCTTGGCCTGGACAGGGGGCCAAGAGACCCAGTACTTC. Its protein product is CASSLAWTGGQETQYF.